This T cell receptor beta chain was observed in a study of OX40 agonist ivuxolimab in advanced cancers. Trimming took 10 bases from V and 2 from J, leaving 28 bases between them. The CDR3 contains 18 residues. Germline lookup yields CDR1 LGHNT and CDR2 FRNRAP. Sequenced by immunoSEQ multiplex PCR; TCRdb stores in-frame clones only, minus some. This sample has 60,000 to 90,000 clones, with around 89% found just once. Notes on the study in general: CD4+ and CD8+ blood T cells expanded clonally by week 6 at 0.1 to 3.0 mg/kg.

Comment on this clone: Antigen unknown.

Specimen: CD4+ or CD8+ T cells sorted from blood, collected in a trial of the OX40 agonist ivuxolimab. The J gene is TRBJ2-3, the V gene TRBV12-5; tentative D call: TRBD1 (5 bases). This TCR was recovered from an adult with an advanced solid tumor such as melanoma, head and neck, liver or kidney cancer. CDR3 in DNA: TGTGCTAATAGTAGCACCCGGCAGGGTGGATCACACACAGATACGCAGTATTTT. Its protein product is CANSSTRQGGSHTDTQYF. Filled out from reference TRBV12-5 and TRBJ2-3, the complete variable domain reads DARVTQTPRHKVTEMGQEVTMRCQPILGHNTVFWYRQTMMQGLELLAYFRNRAPLDDSGMPKDRFSAEMPDATLATLKIQPSEPRDSAVYFCANSSTRQGGSHTDTQYFGPGTRLTVL.